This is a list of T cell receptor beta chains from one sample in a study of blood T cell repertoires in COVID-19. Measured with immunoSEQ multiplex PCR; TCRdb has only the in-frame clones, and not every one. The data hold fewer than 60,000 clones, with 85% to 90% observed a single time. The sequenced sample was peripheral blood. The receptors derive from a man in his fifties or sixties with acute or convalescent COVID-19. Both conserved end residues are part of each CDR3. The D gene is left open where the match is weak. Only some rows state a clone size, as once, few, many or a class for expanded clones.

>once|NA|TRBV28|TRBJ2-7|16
CASSSVVGGPPYEQYF
TGTGCCAGCAGTTCCGTCGTCGGCGGTCCCCCCTACGAGCAGTACTTC
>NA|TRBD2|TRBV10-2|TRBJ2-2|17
CASSALAGGGDTGELFF
TGCGCCAGCAGTGCTCTAGCGGGAGGTGGTGACACCGGGGAGCTGTTTTTT
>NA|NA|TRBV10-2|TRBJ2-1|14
CASSERESYNEQFF
TGCGCCAGCAGTGAGCGGGAGTCCTACAATGAGCAGTTCTTC
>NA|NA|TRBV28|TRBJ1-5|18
CASSLIAGSSPSNQPQHF
TGTGCCAGCAGTTTAATCGCAGGGTCATCCCCTAGCAATCAGCCCCAGCATTTT
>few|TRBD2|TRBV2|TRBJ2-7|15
CASRVTPGGYYEQYF
TGTGCCAGCAGGGTAACGCCGGGAGGATACTACGAGCAGTACTTC
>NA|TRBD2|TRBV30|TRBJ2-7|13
CAWSVASGNVQYF
TGTGCCTGGAGTGTTGCTAGCGGGAACGTGCAGTACTTC
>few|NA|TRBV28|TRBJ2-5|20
CASSLGGPASWFGSTETQYF
TGTGCCAGCAGCCTCGGGGGGCCCGCGTCTTGGTTTGGGAGTACAGAGACCCAGTACTTC
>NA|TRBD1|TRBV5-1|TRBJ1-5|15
CASSLTGVGNQPQHF
TGCGCCAGCAGCTTGACAGGGGTGGGCAATCAGCCCCAGCATTTT
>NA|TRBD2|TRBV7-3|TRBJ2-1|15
CASSLELAGANEQFF
TGTGCCAGCAGCTTAGAACTAGCGGGGGCAAATGAGCAGTTCTTC
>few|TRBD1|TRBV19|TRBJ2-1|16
CASSVTGTGNFNEQFF
TGTGCCAGTAGTGTCACCGGGACAGGGAACTTCAATGAGCAGTTCTTC
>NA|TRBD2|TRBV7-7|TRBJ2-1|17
CASSPNPTSGSLGEQFF
TGTGCCAGCAGCCCCAATCCGACTAGCGGGAGTTTAGGTGAGCAGTTCTTC